These 7 T cell receptor beta chains were sequenced from one sample in a study of blood T cells in healthy people across ages (dated by TCRdb to the mid-2010s). The library came from 5' RACE. The sample was run on an Illumina HiSeq 2500. A second PCR of roughly 7 to 11 cycles was performed with a sample-barcoded 5' primer and a J-beta primer mix. In-frame beta chains were kept once TCRdb had trimmed the public reads at Q25 with fastp and called clones with MiXCR. CDR3 protein sequences are deduplicated, and each keeps its most common genes and DNA. Here the sample has 700,000 or so distinct CDR3 sequences; 22% occur a single time. The ten largest clonotypes hold around a fifth of the sample. Input material: blood. The receptors here all came from a man aged 65 to 79 in good health.

In this sample, this clonotype turned up a few times. In nucleotides, the CDR3 is TGCAGTGCGATCGACAGGGAAGTTGGCACCGGGGAGCTGTTTTTT. Its translation is CSAIDREVGTGELFF. This chain joins TRBV20-1 and TRBJ2-2, with 7 bases lining up with TRBD1. This CDR3 is built from 15 residues. Germline V lookup: CDR1 DFQATT, CDR2 SNEGSKA (reference sequence). V trimming: 6 bases; J trimming: 4 bases; junction bases outside the gene matches: 11.

The V call is TRBV6-1, the J call TRBJ1-6, with 8 bases that match TRBD1. CDR3 length equals 16 residues. J gave up 5 bases and V 8 bases, and 11 bases lay outside the gene matches. Per germline, CDR1 MNHNS and CDR2 SASEGT. The CDR3 coding sequence is TGTGCCAGCTCCCTTTCAGGGGGCGGCCATAATTCACCCCTCCACTTT. Its translation: CASSLSGGGHNSPLHF.

This clonotype appeared a few times. Here the CDR3 DNA reads TGTGCCAGCAGTTCCCGACTAGCAGCAGGGTACGAGCAGTACTTC. Its translation: CASSSRLAAGYEQYF. J is TRBJ2-5 and V is TRBV12-3 or TRBV12-4; TRBD2 matches at 7 bases. The J call is uncertain, as TRBJ2-7 better fits the DNA end. The CDR3 extends over 15 amino acids.

The sample holds a few counts of this clonotype. Its ends do not fully match the called genes, so a read error is possible. V and J are TRBV6-1 and TRBJ1-5; D is unclear. The CDR3 sequence is 14 residues long. Germline V gene lookup returns CDR1 MNHNS and CDR2 SASEGT. The CDR3 sequence is CASSAASRNQPQHF. DNA of the CDR3: TGTGCCAGTAGTGCAGCCAGCCGAAATCAGCCCCAGCATTTT.

The chain couples TRBV18 to TRBJ1-2; 9 positions agree with TRBD1. This CDR3 has 15 residues. V lost 5 bases to trimming and J lost 5 bases; unmatched junction nucleotides: 9. CDR1 and CDR2 from the germline V gene are KGHSH and LQKENI. The CDR3 DNA reads TGTGCCAGCTCATCCCAGGACAGGGGAGAGTATGGCTACACCTTC. Translating it yields CASSSQDRGEYGYTF. Together with reference TRBV18 and TRBJ1-2, the CDR3 gives the full variable domain: NAGVMQNPRHLVRRRGQEARLRCSPMKGHSHVYWYRQLPEEGLKFMVYLQKENIIDESGMPKERFSAEFPKEGPSILRIQQVVRGDSAAYFCASSSQDRGEYGYTFGSGTRLTVV.

The sample holds a few counts of this clonotype. The chain is built from TRBV27 and TRBJ1-1, with D unresolved. Per the germline V gene, CDR1 is MNHEY and CDR2 is SMNVEV (reference sequence). The CDR3 totals 14 residues. With 2 bases removed from V and 2 bases from J, the gap between germline ends came to 9 bases. The CDR3 DNA reads as TGTGCCAGCAGTTTAGTCGGCAAAAACACTGAAGCTTTCTTT. Translation gives CASSLVGKNTEAFF.

The V gene is TRBV6-5, the J gene TRBJ2-3; D might be TRBD1 (6 bases). The germline CDR1 and CDR2 sequences are MNHEY and SVGAGI. V was trimmed by 0 bases and J by 0 bases, leaving 10 bases between them. There are 16 residues in the CDR3. The CDR3 spells CASSYSDSLSTDTQYF. The CDR3 coding sequence is TGTGCCAGCAGTTACTCGGACAGTCTTAGCACAGATACGCAGTATTTT.